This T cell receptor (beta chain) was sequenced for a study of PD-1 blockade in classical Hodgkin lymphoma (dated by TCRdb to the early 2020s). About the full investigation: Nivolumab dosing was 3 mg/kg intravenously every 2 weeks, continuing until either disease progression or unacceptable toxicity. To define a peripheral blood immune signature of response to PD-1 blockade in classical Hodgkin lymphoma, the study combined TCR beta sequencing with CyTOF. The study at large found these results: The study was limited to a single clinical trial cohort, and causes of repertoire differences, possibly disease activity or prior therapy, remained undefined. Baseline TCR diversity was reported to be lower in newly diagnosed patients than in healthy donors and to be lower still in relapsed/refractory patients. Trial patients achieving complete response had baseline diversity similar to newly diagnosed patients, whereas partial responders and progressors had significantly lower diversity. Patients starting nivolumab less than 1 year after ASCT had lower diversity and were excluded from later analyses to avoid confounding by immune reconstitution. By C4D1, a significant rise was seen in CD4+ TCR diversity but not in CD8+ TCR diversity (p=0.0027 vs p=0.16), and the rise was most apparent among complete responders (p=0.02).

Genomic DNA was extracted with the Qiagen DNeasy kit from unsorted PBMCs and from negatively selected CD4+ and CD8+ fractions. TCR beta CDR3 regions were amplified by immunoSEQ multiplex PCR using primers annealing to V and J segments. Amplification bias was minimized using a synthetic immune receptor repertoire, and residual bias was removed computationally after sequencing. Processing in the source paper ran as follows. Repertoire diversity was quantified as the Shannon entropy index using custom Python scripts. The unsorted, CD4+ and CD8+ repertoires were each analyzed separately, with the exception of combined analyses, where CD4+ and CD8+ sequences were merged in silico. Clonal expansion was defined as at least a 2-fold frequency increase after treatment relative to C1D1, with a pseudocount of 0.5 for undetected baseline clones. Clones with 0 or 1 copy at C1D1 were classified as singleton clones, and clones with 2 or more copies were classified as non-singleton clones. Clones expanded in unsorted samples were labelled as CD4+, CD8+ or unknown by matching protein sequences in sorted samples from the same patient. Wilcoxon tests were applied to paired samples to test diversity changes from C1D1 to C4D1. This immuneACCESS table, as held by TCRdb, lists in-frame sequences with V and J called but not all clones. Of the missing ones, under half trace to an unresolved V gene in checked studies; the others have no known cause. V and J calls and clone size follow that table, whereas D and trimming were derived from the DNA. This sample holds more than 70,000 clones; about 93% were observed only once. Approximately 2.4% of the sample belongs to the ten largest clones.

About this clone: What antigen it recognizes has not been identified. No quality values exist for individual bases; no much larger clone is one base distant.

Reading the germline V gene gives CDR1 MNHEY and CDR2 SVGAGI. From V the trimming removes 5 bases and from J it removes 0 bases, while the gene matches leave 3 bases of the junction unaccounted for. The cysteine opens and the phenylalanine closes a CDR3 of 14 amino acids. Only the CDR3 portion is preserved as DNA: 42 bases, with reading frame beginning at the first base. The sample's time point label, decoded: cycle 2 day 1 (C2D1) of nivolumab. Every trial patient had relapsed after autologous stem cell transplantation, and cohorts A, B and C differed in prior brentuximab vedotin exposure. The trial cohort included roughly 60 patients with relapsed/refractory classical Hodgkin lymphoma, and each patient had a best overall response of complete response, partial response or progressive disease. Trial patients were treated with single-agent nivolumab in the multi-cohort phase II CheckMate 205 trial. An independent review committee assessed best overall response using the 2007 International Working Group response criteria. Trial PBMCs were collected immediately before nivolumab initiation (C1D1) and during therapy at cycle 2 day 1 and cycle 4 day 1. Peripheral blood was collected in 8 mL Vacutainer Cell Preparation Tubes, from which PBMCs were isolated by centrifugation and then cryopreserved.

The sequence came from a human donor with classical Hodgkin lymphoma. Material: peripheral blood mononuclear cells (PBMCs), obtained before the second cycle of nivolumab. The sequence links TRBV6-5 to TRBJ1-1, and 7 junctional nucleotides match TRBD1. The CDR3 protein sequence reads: CASSRQGLNTEAFF. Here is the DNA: TGTGCCAGCAGTCGACAGGGTCTGAACACTGAAGCTTTCTTT.